The 29 T cell receptor beta chains reported below all come from one sample, sequenced in a study of control samples from healthy donors and cancer patients (dated by TCRdb to 2018 to 2020). Library preparation employed the immunoSEQ multiplex PCR assay. Held by TCRdb, this immuneACCESS table contains in-frame sequences only and omits some clones. Under half of the omission traces to an unresolved V gene where checked; the cause of the rest is unknown. The table for this sample lists around 170,000 clones; 90% of them were counted only once. The ten largest clones add up to approximately 1.5% of the sample. Sequenced: blood. These receptors came from a woman between 50 and 59 years old in good health.

This chain connects TRBV7-2 to TRBJ2-1; no definite D call. The CDR3 loop spans 14 amino acids. CDR1 and CDR2 (germline): SGHTA, FQGNSA. Trimming took 5 bases from V and 6 from J, leaving 14 bases between them. The CDR3 sequence is CASSLEPAFNEQFF. The CDR3 DNA follows: TGTGCCAGCAGCCTGGAGCCAGCCTTCAATGAGCAGTTCTTC.

The V call is TRBV13, the J call TRBJ1-2, with 7 bases fitting TRBD1. Germline CDR1 and CDR2: PRHDT and FYEKMQ (reference sequence). V dropped 0 bases and J dropped 0; count of bases not matched to a gene: 4. This CDR3 comprises 16 residues. Written as DNA, the CDR3 is TGTGCCAGCAGCTTAGGAGGGACAGCGACTAACTATGGCTACACCTTC. Protein sequence: CASSLGGTATNYGYTF.

The chain has TRBV4-1 and TRBJ2-3; D uncertain. This CDR3 contains 13 residues. V was cut by 0 bases and J by 5 bases, with 6 bases left in between. Germline V CDR1 and CDR2: MGHRA, YSYEKL. The CDR3 sequence: CASSQESGDTQYF. The CDR3 DNA follows: TGCGCCAGCAGCCAAGAGTCCGGAGATACGCAGTATTTT.

The chain is built from TRBV27 and TRBJ1-2; D perhaps matches TRBD1 (6 bases). The CDR3 loop spans 13 amino acids. V lost 5 bases, J lost 4 bases, and 11 bases lay in between. Germline V gene sequence: CDR1 MNHEY, CDR2 SMNVEV (reference sequence). The CDR3 DNA is TGTGCCAGCAGTCCCCAGGGGAGCTATGGCTACACCTTC. Translation: CASSPQGSYGYTF.

This chain joins TRBV4-3 and TRBJ1-5, with a weak D call TRBD1 (5 bases). Looked up from germline, CDR1 is LGHNA and CDR2 is YSLEER. CDR3 size: 16 residues. Trimming removed 0 bases at V and 6 bases at J, with 15 bases between. CDR3 in amino acids: CASSQDRAGTGQPQHF. CDR3 nucleotide sequence: TGCGCCAGCAGCCAAGATAGGGCAGGGACGGGTCAGCCCCAGCATTTT.

The chain combines TRBV2 with TRBJ2-2; 9 positions match TRBD1. Germline CDR1 SNHLY, CDR2 FYNNEI. The CDR3 sequence is 15 residues long. Losses at the gene ends were 1 base for V and 5 bases for J; bases not matched to a gene: 2. The CDR3 sequence: CASSEVGQGTGELFF. CDR3 coding DNA: TGTGCCAGCAGTGAAGTAGGACAGGGGACCGGGGAGCTGTTTTTT.

This chain connects TRBV18 to TRBJ2-5, with a possible D match to TRBD1 (6 bases). Germline V lookup: CDR1 KGHSH, CDR2 LQKENI. Trimming removed 3 bases at V and 1 base at J, with 6 bases between. CDR3 length: 13 amino acids. The CDR3 DNA is TGTGCCAGCTCACCGACAGGCCAAGAGACCCAGTACTTC. Amino acid sequence: CASSPTGQETQYF. The complete variable domain, with remaining parts taken from reference TRBV18 and TRBJ2-5, reads NAGVMQNPRHLVRRRGQEARLRCSPMKGHSHVYWYRQLPEEGLKFMVYLQKENIIDESGMPKERFSAEFPKEGPSILRIQQVVRGDSAAYFCASSPTGQETQYFGPGTRLLVL.

This chain uses TRBV19 with TRBJ1-3; no definite D call. V gave up 4 bases and J gave up 8 bases, with 9 bases separating them. Germline loops: CDR1 LNHDA, CDR2 SQIVND (reference sequence). This CDR3 has 12 residues. This CDR3 reads CASSKSRDTIYF. As DNA, the CDR3 is TGTGCCAGTAGTAAAAGTCGCGACACCATATATTTT.

The gene calls are TRBV9 and TRBJ1-1; D perhaps matches TRBD1 (5 bases). The germline V and J ends were trimmed by 0 bases and 4 bases, with 10 bases remaining between them. Germline V gene lookup returns CDR1 SGDLS and CDR2 YYNGEE. This CDR3 has 14 residues. The CDR3 spells CASSVAGTSTEAFF. The CDR3 DNA reads TGTGCCAGCAGCGTAGCAGGGACGAGCACTGAAGCTTTCTTT.

V and J are TRBV18 and TRBJ2-7; D is unresolved. The ends were cut back, 0 bases at V and 0 bases at J, with 12 bases in the middle. Germline values: CDR1 KGHSH, CDR2 LQKENI. The CDR3 loop spans 16 amino acids. The CDR3 here is CASSPPVTFSSYEQYF. CDR3 bases: TGTGCCAGCTCACCACCTGTTACGTTCTCCTCCTACGAGCAGTACTTC.

The chain is built from TRBV5-4 and TRBJ2-5; tentative D call: TRBD2 (6 bases). This CDR3 has 13 residues. CDR1 is SGHNT and CDR2 is YYREEE in the germline V gene (reference sequence). V was cut by 9 bases and J by 1 base, with 13 bases left in between. CDR3 nucleotide sequence: TGTGCCACCCAAGGCGGGGTCCAAGAGACCCAGTACTTC. This codes for CATQGGVQETQYF.

This sequence joins TRBV29-1 and TRBJ1-1; the match to TRBD1 covers 10 bases. CDR1 SQVTM and CDR2 ANQGSEA come from the germline V gene. Unmatched junction bases numbered 3, after V lost 7 bases and J lost 1 base. The CDR3 contains 13 residues. The CDR3 sequence: CSARTGGNTEAFF. The CDR3 DNA reads as TGCAGCGCTCGGACAGGGGGGAACACTGAAGCTTTCTTT.

The CDR3 spells CASSPETSGGSYNEQFF. CDR3 nucleotides: TGTGCCAGCAGCCCTGAAACTAGCGGGGGGTCCTACAATGAGCAGTTCTTC. The chain joins TRBV11-3 to TRBJ2-1, with 12 bases lining up with TRBD2. Per germline, CDR1 SGHNT and CDR2 YENEEA. This CDR3 has 17 amino acids. V was clipped by 5 bases and J by 1 base; unmatched bases: 6.

This chain uses TRBV7-2 with TRBJ2-7; 10 positions agree with TRBD2. With V trimmed by 5 bases and J by 4 bases, 8 bases remained unmatched. The length of the CDR3 is 15 residues. From germline, CDR1 is SGHTA and CDR2 FQGNSA. The CDR3, as DNA: TGTGCCAGCAGCAACCCGGGACTAGCGAAGTACGAGCAGTACTTC. Translated, it gives CASSNPGLAKYEQYF.

The V gene is TRBV4-2, the J gene TRBJ2-7, with D unresolved. This CDR3 is 15 amino acids long. Per germline, CDR1 LGHNA and CDR2 YNFKEQ. The V end was cut by 4 bases, the J end by 1 base, with 14 bases between. The CDR3 reads CASSLGDVPSYEQYF. Here the CDR3 DNA reads TGTGCCAGCAGCCTCGGAGATGTCCCGTCCTACGAGCAGTACTTC.

Regarding this clone: Additional DNA sequences in this sample encode the identical CDR3. This rearrangement joins TRBV28 to TRBJ1-6, with a possible D match to TRBD1 (6 bases). V was clipped by 1 base and J by 2 bases, with 15 bases between them. This CDR3 spans 18 amino acids. CDR1 and CDR2 from the germline V gene are MDHEN and SYDVKM. CDR3 nucleotides: TGTGCCAGCAGTTTATCGGGAGGGGGGGGCACCTATAATTCACCCCTCCACTTT. Protein product: CASSLSGGGGTYNSPLHF.

V is TRBV28 and J is TRBJ1-6, with D uncertain. The ends were cut back, 5 bases at V and 9 bases at J, with 8 bases in the middle. Per the germline V gene, CDR1 is MDHEN and CDR2 is SYDVKM. The CDR3 is 12 residues long. This CDR3 reads CASSPYSSPLHF. The CDR3 DNA is TGTGCCAGCAGTCCCTACAGTTCACCCCTCCACTTT.

The chain recombines TRBV15 with TRBJ1-5, with D perhaps TRBD1 (6 bases). V was cut by 5 bases and J by 1 base, with 6 bases left in between. CDR3 size: 13 residues. CDR1 and CDR2 from the germline V gene are LNHNV and YYDKDF (reference sequence). CDR3 DNA: TGTGCCACCAGCGGGACAAGCAATCAGCCCCAGCATTTT. Protein product: CATSGTSNQPQHF.

The V and J genes are TRBV24-1 and TRBJ2-2; 8 bases agree with TRBD1. CDR1 and CDR2 from the germline V gene are KGHDR and SFDVKD. J lost 1 base, V lost 9 bases, and 3 bases had no gene match. This CDR3 contains 14 residues. DNA for the CDR3: TGTGCCACCGCCGGGACAGGGAACACCGGGGAGCTGTTTTTT. It yields the protein CATAGTGNTGELFF.

The chain carries TRBV27 and TRBJ2-2; D is unresolved. CDR1 MNHEY and CDR2 SMNVEV come from the germline V gene (reference sequence). This CDR3 is 12 amino acids long. V lost 7 bases and J 3 bases, leaving 6 bases between the germline ends. CDR3 sequence: CASKKDTGELFF. As DNA, the CDR3 is TGTGCCAGCAAAAAGGACACCGGGGAGCTGTTTTTT.

The genes are TRBV7-2 and TRBJ1-1; D is undetermined. The V gene's germline CDR1 is SGHTA and CDR2 FQGNSA. The CDR3 has 14 residues. V lost 1 base and J lost 1, with 7 bases in between. The CDR3 bases are TGTGCCAGCAGCTTAGTAGGAGCGAACACTGAAGCTTTCTTT. It specifies CASSLVGANTEAFF. Full variable domain (remainder filled in from reference TRBV7-2 and TRBJ1-1): GAGVSQSPSNKVTEKGKDVELRCDPISGHTALYWYRQSLGQGLEFLIYFQGNSAPDKSGLPSDRFSAERTGGSVSTLTIQRTQQEDSAVYLCASSLVGANTEAFFGQGTRLTVV.

The chain employs TRBV5-4 and TRBJ2-5; 10 bases are shared with TRBD2. The V and J ends lost 1 base and 3 bases, in that order; junction bases with no gene match: 3. CDR1 and CDR2 from the germline V gene are SGHNT and YYREEE (reference sequence). The CDR3 is 15 residues long. The CDR3 sequence: CASSLLAGGKETQYF. The DNA for the CDR3 is TGTGCCAGCAGCTTGTTAGCGGGGGGCAAAGAGACCCAGTACTTC.

This chain connects TRBV7-2 to TRBJ1-1; no definite D call. V shed 5 bases and J shed 7 bases, with 14 bases lying between them. This CDR3 is built from 13 residues. CDR1 is SGHTA and CDR2 is FQGNSA in the germline V gene. Here the CDR3 DNA reads TGTGCCAGCAGCCTACCCCAACTGGGTGAAGCTTTCTTT. Its protein is CASSLPQLGEAFF.

The rearrangement links TRBV6-5 to TRBJ1-2; D is ambiguous. CDR1 is MNHEY, CDR2 SVGAGI, per germline. V gave up 7 bases and J gave up 3 bases, with 9 bases separating them. The CDR3 runs 12 residues. CDR3 nucleotide sequence: TGTGCCAGCATGAAGGGAGACTATGGCTACACCTTC. Translation: CASMKGDYGYTF.

V is TRBV4-3 and J is TRBJ1-2; TRBD1 agrees at 8 bases. The CDR3 loop spans 17 amino acids. V lost 1 base, J lost 0 bases, and 7 bases stayed unmatched. Per germline, CDR1 LGHNA and CDR2 YSLEER. Written as DNA, the CDR3 is TGCGCCAGCAGCCAAGGTGGGACAGGCCGGTCTAACTATGGCTACACCTTC. Translation gives CASSQGGTGRSNYGYTF.

This chain joins TRBV10-3 and TRBJ2-3; D perhaps matches TRBD1 (5 bases). The CDR3 spans 15 residues. From germline, CDR1 is ENHRY and CDR2 SYGVKD. The V and J ends lost 8 bases and 0 bases respectively, with 15 bases between them. In DNA form, the CDR3 reads TGTGCCATCGGGGCCCAGGACCCTAGCACAGATACGCAGTATTTT. Translated: CAIGAQDPSTDTQYF.

The rearrangement links TRBV6-2 or TRBV6-3 to TRBJ1-5; D uncertain. Germline CDR1 reads MNHEY; CDR2 reads SVGEGT. V gave up 2 bases and J gave up 6 bases, with 2 bases separating them. The CDR3 covers 11 residues. The CDR3 protein is CASSYPQPQHF. The DNA of the CDR3 is TGTGCCAGCAGTTACCCTCAGCCCCAGCATTTT.

This sequence joins TRBV28 and TRBJ2-5; TRBD2 aligns across 8 bases. Germline CDR1 reads MDHEN; CDR2 reads SYDVKM. Trimming removed 3 bases from V and 2 bases from J; junction bases left unmatched: 8. The CDR3 is 16 residues long. CDR3 in amino acids: CASSLGPSGGQETQYF. CDR3 in DNA: TGTGCCAGCAGTTTGGGCCCCTCGGGAGGGCAAGAGACCCAGTACTTC.

The rearrangement links TRBV7-3 to TRBJ2-3; D may be TRBD1 (5 bases). V gave up 3 bases and J gave up 3 bases, with 10 bases separating them. CDR1 and CDR2 (germline): SGHTA, FQGTGA. The CDR3 length is 14 residues. Written as DNA, the CDR3 is TGTGCCAGCAGCTTGGGCAGGGCGACAGATACGCAGTATTTT. This codes for CASSLGRATDTQYF.